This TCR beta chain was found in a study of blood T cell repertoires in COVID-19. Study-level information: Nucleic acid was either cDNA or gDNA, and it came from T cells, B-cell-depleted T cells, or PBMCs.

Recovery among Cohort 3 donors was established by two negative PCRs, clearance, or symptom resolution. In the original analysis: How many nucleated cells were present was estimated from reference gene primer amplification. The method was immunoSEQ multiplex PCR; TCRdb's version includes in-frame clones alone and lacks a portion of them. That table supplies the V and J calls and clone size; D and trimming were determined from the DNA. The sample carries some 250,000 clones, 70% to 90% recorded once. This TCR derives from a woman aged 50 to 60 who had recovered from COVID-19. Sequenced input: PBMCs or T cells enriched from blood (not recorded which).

The CDR3 protein is CASRTTGYGNTIYF. As DNA, the CDR3 is TGTGCCAGCCGAACTACAGGTTATGGAAACACCATATATTTT. The chain uses TRBV28 and TRBJ1-3; the D gene is possibly TRBD1 (5 bases). Germline lookup yields CDR1 MDHEN and CDR2 SYDVKM. The length of the CDR3 is 14 residues. Deletions cut 8 bases from V and 3 bases from J, with 14 bases between.